Each of the 22 T cell receptor beta chains below was sequenced from the same sample in a study of blood T cells in healthy people across ages. A second PCR, run for roughly 7 to 12 cycles, used a sample-barcoded 5' primer plus a J-beta primer mix. From the 5' RACE reads, TCRdb called clonotypes with MiXCR, one entry per CDR3 protein. The sample has roughly 1,800,000 distinct CDR3 sequences; less than 50% are singletons. Sequenced sample: blood. The receptors here all came from a woman in her forties in good health.

The rearrangement uses TRBV28 and TRBJ1-6, with 8 bases fitting TRBD1. The V and J ends lost 3 bases and 7 bases, in that order; junction bases with no gene match: 5. The CDR3 is made up of 15 amino acids. Germline assignment: CDR1 MDHEN and CDR2 SYDVKM. CDR3 region: CASSFAGTGNSPLHF. In DNA, the CDR3 is TGTGCCAGCAGTTTCGCCGGGACAGGAAATTCACCCCTCCACTTT. The full variable domain, with the rest looked up from reference TRBV28 and TRBJ1-6, is DVKVTQSSRYLVKRTGEKVFLECVQDMDHENMFWYRQDPGLGLRLIYFSYDVKMKEKGDIPEGYSVSREKKERFSLILESASTNQTSMYLCASSFAGTGNSPLHFGNGTRLTVT.

In this sample, this clonotype turned up once. The chain has TRBV28 and TRBJ2-7; 8 bases are a match to TRBD1. V lost 8 bases, J lost 6 bases, and 12 bases stayed unmatched. The CDR3 sequence is 14 residues long. The germline gives CDR1 MDHEN, CDR2 SYDVKM. CDR3 region: CASGRTGSDIEQYF. The CDR3 DNA reads as TGTGCCAGCGGGCGGACAGGGTCCGATATCGAGCAGTACTTC.

This clonotype has a handful of counts. The V and J genes are TRBV28 and TRBJ2-1; perhaps D is TRBD1 or TRBD2 (5 bases each). CDR3 size: 14 residues. V lost 3 bases to trimming and J lost 5 bases, with 11 bases between them. Germline V CDR1 and CDR2: MDHEN, SYDVKM. The CDR3 spells CASSFLGDHNEQFF. CDR3 sequence (DNA): TGTGCCAGCAGTTTCCTGGGGGACCACAATGAGCAGTTCTTC.

In its sample, this clonotype was seen once. This chain uses TRBV7-2 with TRBJ2-7; the D gene is possibly TRBD2 (5 bases). The DNA end favors TRBJ2-5, so the J call may be wrong. This CDR3 has 17 residues. Germline assignment: CDR1 SGHTA and CDR2 FQGNSA. CDR3: CASSPSRLPRSGETQYF. DNA for the CDR3: TGTGCCAGCAGCCCTAGCCGGCTGCCAAGGAGTGGGGAGACCCAGTACTTC.

This sequence joins TRBV9 and TRBJ1-6, with D possibly matching TRBD1 (6 bases). The CDR3 loop spans 15 amino acids. The V end lost 0 bases, the J end lost 4 bases, and 8 bases lay between the germline ends. Germline V gives CDR1 SGDLS, CDR2 YYNGEE. Here the CDR3 DNA reads TGTGCCAGCAGCGTAGGACAGGATTATAATTCACCCCTCCACTTT. Translating gives CASSVGQDYNSPLHF.

The chain is built from TRBV6-2 or TRBV6-3 and TRBJ2-7; the D is unclear. The CDR3 extends over 13 amino acids. Germline V lookup: CDR1 MNHEY, CDR2 SVGEGT. V dropped 2 bases and J dropped 3 bases, with 8 bases sitting between them. The CDR3: CASSYGIGYEQYF. In nucleotides, the CDR3 is TGTGCCAGCAGTTACGGGATAGGCTACGAGCAGTACTTC.

The rearrangement links TRBV7-2 to TRBJ2-7; D unresolved. Germline CDR1 is SGHTA and CDR2 is FQGNSA. The CDR3 has 17 amino acids. V shed 3 bases and J shed 0 bases, with 18 bases lying between them. The chain's CDR3 is CASSFSQRRKLSYEQYF. CDR3 nucleotide sequence: TGTGCCAGCAGCTTCTCGCAGAGACGGAAACTCTCCTACGAGCAGTACTTC.

The chain uses TRBV25-1 and TRBJ1-6, with a tentative D call TRBD1 (6 bases). Trimming took 5 bases from V and 13 from J, leaving 18 bases between them. CDR1 is MGHDK, CDR2 SYGVNS, per germline. There are 14 residues in the CDR3. The CDR3 DNA follows: TGTGCCAGCAGTCCTCCTCAGGGGCGGTCGCCCCTCCACTTT. This sequence encodes CASSPPQGRSPLHF.

The chain employs TRBV4-3 and TRBJ2-1; the D gene is possibly TRBD2 (7 bases). CDR3 length equals 17 residues. The V gene's germline CDR1 is LGHNA and CDR2 YSLEER. V shed 0 bases and J shed 10 bases, with 22 bases lying between them. The CDR3 sequence is CASSQDPTGGLRKEQFF. The CDR3 bases are TGCGCCAGCAGCCAAGATCCCACGGGGGGCCTGAGGAAGGAGCAGTTCTTC.

This chain connects TRBV7-9 to TRBJ2-1; 8 bases align to TRBD1. Gene TRBJ2-7 matches the end of the DNA better, so the J call may be wrong. Germline lookup yields CDR1 SEHNR and CDR2 FQNEAQ (reference sequence). The CDR3 totals 15 residues. The CDR3 is CASSPRTGTTYEQYF. CDR3 bases: TGTGCCAGCAGCCCGCGGACAGGGACAACCTACGAGCAGTACTTC.

This chain links TRBV6-2 or TRBV6-3 with TRBJ2-5, with D uncertain. Germline lookup yields CDR1 MNHEY and CDR2 SVGEGT. Trimming took 3 bases from V and 6 from J, leaving 11 bases between them. The CDR3 length is 13 residues. This CDR3 is CASSYQQYQTQYF. CDR3 nucleotides: TGTGCCAGCAGTTATCAACAGTACCAGACCCAGTACTTC.

This clonotype has a handful of counts. The rearrangement uses TRBV4-3 and TRBJ2-1; TRBD2 agrees at 8 bases. Looked up from germline, CDR1 is LGHNA and CDR2 is YSLEER. With V trimmed by 1 base and J by 4 bases, 6 bases remained unmatched. The CDR3 spans 16 residues. The CDR3 loop is CASSQVSGALYNEQFF. The CDR3 DNA reads as TGCGCCAGCAGCCAAGTTAGCGGGGCCCTATACAATGAGCAGTTCTTC.

The chain recombines TRBV11-2 with TRBJ2-5; the match to TRBD1 covers 10 bases. The CDR3 covers 14 residues. Germline trimming cut 4 bases from V and 11 bases from J; bases unmatched to any gene: 10. The germline V gene encodes CDR1 SGHAT and CDR2 FQNNGV. This chain's CDR3 is CASSSTGGYNEQYF. The CDR3, as DNA: TGTGCCAGCAGCTCGACAGGGGGCTACAATGAGCAGTACTTC.

The chain recombines TRBV6-6 with TRBJ1-1, with TRBD1 matching over 9 bases. The CDR3 is made up of 14 amino acids. Trimming took 7 bases from V and 11 from J; bases not matched to a gene: 14. Germline V CDR1 and CDR2: MNHNY, SVGAGI (reference sequence). The CDR3 protein is CASTHRGTGNSAFF. The DNA of the CDR3 is TGTGCCAGCACCCACCGGGGGACAGGGAATAGCGCTTTCTTT.

The chain is built from TRBV6-1 and TRBJ1-2; TRBD1 matches 8 bases. The V gene end was trimmed by 6 bases and the J gene end by 10 bases; junction bases not matched to a gene: 10. Germline CDR1 and CDR2: MNHNS and SASEGT. The CDR3 extends over 13 amino acids. The CDR3 DNA sequence: TGTGCCAGCAGACCGGGACAGGATTACCTCTACACCTTC. Translating it yields CASRPGQDYLYTF.

The chain links TRBV28 to TRBJ2-5; D not certain. The J call could be wrong; TRBJ2-7 is a better fit for the DNA end. This CDR3 spans 12 amino acids. Germline CDR1 and CDR2: MDHEN and SYDVKM. The CDR3 sequence: CASSITAYEQYF. As DNA, the CDR3 is TGTGCCAGCAGTATTACGGCCTACGAGCAGTACTTC.

This clonotype turned up a few times. The chain couples TRBV4-3 to TRBJ1-2, with D perhaps matching TRBD1 (6 bases). Germline CDR1 reads LGHNA; CDR2 reads YSLEER. With 0 bases removed from V and 7 bases from J, the gap between germline ends came to 12 bases. The CDR3 length is 14 residues. Here the CDR3 reads CASSQDRGFSGYTF. The CDR3 DNA reads as TGCGCCAGCAGCCAAGACAGGGGTTTTAGTGGCTACACCTTC.

The table lists this clonotype with a few counts. The genes are TRBV4-3 and TRBJ1-2, with 12 bases that match TRBD1. This CDR3 has 14 residues. Germline V gives CDR1 LGHNA, CDR2 YSLEER. V dropped 3 bases and J dropped 6; count of bases not matched to a gene: 2. CDR3 DNA: TGCGCCAGCAGCCACCGGGACAGGGGGCATGGCTACACCTTC. It encodes CASSHRDRGHGYTF.

The chain recombines TRBV5-6 with TRBJ2-7; 8 bases are shared with TRBD1. The J call is in doubt because the DNA end fits TRBJ2-5 better. The germline V gene has CDR1 SGHDT and CDR2 YYEEEE. The CDR3 is 17 residues long. In DNA form, the CDR3 reads TGTGCCAGCAGCTTGGACCACCGGAGGACAGGGTTTGAGACCCAGTACTTC. This translates into CASSLDHRRTGFETQYF.

This clonotype showed up just once. This sequence joins TRBV13 and TRBJ1-2, with D possibly matching TRBD1 (5 bases). Germline CDR1 reads PRHDT; CDR2 reads FYEKMQ (reference sequence). This CDR3 region has 16 residues. Trimming took 1 base from V and 0 from J, leaving 12 bases between them. CDR3 loop: CASSLDIEGTNYGYTF. The CDR3 nucleotides read TGTGCCAGCAGCTTAGACATCGAGGGGACTAACTATGGCTACACCTTC.

V and J are TRBV7-2 and TRBJ1-1; TRBD1 matches at 8 bases. Germline V CDR1 and CDR2: SGHTA, FQGNSA. This CDR3 comprises 14 residues. Trimming cost V 2 bases and J 8 bases; bases outside gene matches: 7. CDR3 coding DNA: TGTGCCAGCAGCTTAAGCACAGGGGGTTCCGAAGCTTTCTTT. Protein product: CASSLSTGGSEAFF.

The J gene is TRBJ2-3, the V gene TRBV6-2 or TRBV6-3; 12 positions match TRBD2. The CDR3 length is 16 residues. The V and J ends lost 2 bases and 4 bases, in that order; junction bases with no gene match: 4. Germline assignment: CDR1 MNHEY and CDR2 SVGEGT. The CDR3 coding sequence is TGTGCCAGCAGTTACCCTAGCGGGGGGGCCTCAGATACGCAGTATTTT. It encodes CASSYPSGGASDTQYF.